This is a list of T cell receptor beta chains from one sample in a study of OX40 agonist ivuxolimab in advanced cancers. Sequencing used immunoSEQ multiplex PCR; TCRdb keeps in-frame clones, though not all of them. The sample holds fewer than 80,000 clones, 65% to 90% seen once. The input for sequencing was CD4+ or CD8+ T cells sorted from blood, taken in a trial of the OX40 agonist ivuxolimab. These receptors came from an adult with an advanced solid tumor such as melanoma, head and neck, liver or kidney cancer. Each CDR3 is given with its conserved first and last residue. The D gene is left open where the match is weak. Clone size, where shown, is once, few, many, or a class for clones that have expanded.

>NA|TRBJ1-2|17|TRBD1|TRBV19
CASSLLEGTGAFYGYTF
TGTGCCAGTAGTCTCCTGGAGGGGACAGGGGCCTTCTATGGCTACACCTTC
>few|TRBJ2-7|14|NA|TRBV6-6
CASSRLPTGYEQYF
TGTGCCAGCAGTCGACTGCCCACAGGGTACGAGCAGTACTTC
>NA|TRBJ1-2|12|NA|TRBV7-2
CASSLGQRRYTF
TGTGCCAGCAGCTTAGGGCAACGCCGCTACACCTTC
>NA|TRBJ2-7|13|NA|TRBV6-1
CASRSSTVYEQYF
TGTGCCAGCAGATCTTCGACCGTATACGAGCAGTACTTC
>NA|TRBJ2-2|14|TRBD2|TRBV29-1
CSVAASGTKGELFF
TGCAGCGTGGCGGCTAGCGGGACGAAAGGGGAGCTGTTTTTT
>NA|TRBJ1-2|16|TRBD1|TRBV27
CASSLLGTGGSYGYTF
TGTGCCAGCAGTTTATTAGGGACAGGGGGATCATATGGCTACACCTTC
>NA|TRBJ1-1|11|NA|TRBV5-6
CASSGFTEAFF
TGTGCCAGCTCCGGGTTTACTGAAGCTTTCTTT
>NA|TRBJ1-5|14|NA|TRBV27
CASSLQGPNQPQHF
TGTGCCAGCAGTCTTCAGGGCCCCAATCAGCCCCAGCATTTT
>NA|TRBJ1-1|14|NA|TRBV10-3
CAISEEQRNTEAFF
TGTGCCATCAGTGAGGAGCAGAGGAACACTGAAGCTTTCTTT
>NA|TRBJ2-7|15|TRBD1|TRBV6-1
CASSVDRAFPYEQYF
TGTGCCAGCAGCGTAGACAGGGCCTTCCCCTACGAGCAGTACTTC
>once|TRBJ1-5|15|NA|TRBV2
CASSLQTVSNQPQHF
TGTGCCAGCAGTCTTCAGACAGTTAGCAATCAGCCCCAGCATTTT
>NA|TRBJ1-4|13|NA|TRBV5-1
CASSIDTNEKLFF
TGCGCCAGCAGCATAGACACTAATGAAAAACTGTTTTTT
>NA|TRBJ1-5|14|TRBD1|TRBV28
CASSSGQGNQPQHF
TGTGCCAGCAGCTCCGGACAGGGGAATCAGCCCCAGCATTTT
>once|TRBJ2-2|16|TRBD1|TRBV27
CASSLSRGHGTGELFF
TGTGCCAGCAGTTTATCCAGGGGGCATGGCACCGGGGAGCTGTTTTTT
>once|TRBJ2-5|15|TRBD1|TRBV6-1
CASRRTGGPVETQYF
TGTGCCAGCAGAAGGACAGGGGGCCCTGTGGAGACCCAGTACTTC
>NA|TRBJ1-6|19|NA|TRBV23-1
CASSQSGGGRGALNSPLHF
TGCGCCAGCAGTCAATCGGGGGGAGGTAGGGGCGCCCTTAATTCACCCCTCCACTTT